The 27 T cell receptor beta chains below come from one sample, sequenced in a study of T-cell memory formation after mild COVID-19. TCRdb independently ran MiXCR on the 5' RACE reads; one entry per CDR3 protein. Of roughly 580,000 distinct CDR3 sequences detected, around 17% appear once; the ten largest clones hold 12%. Source material: PBMCs or a T cell subset sorted from them (not recorded which). The receptor source for this set is an adult woman who had mild COVID-19 (a few samples of this study predate the infection). Cell type and time point are not known.

V is TRBV18 and J is TRBJ2-1, with 12 bases that match TRBD1. The germline V gene encodes CDR1 KGHSH and CDR2 LQKENI. J gave up 8 bases and V 4 bases, and 6 bases lay outside the gene matches. This CDR3 has 15 residues. CDR3 sequence reads: CASSLLGTGGDEQFF. The DNA of the CDR3 is TGTGCCAGCTCACTCCTGGGGACAGGGGGCGATGAGCAGTTCTTC. Full variable domain (remainder filled in from reference TRBV18 and TRBJ2-1): NAGVMQNPRHLVRRRGQEARLRCSPMKGHSHVYWYRQLPEEGLKFMVYLQKENIIDESGMPKERFSAEFPKEGPSILRIQQVVRGDSAAYFCASSLLGTGGDEQFFGPGTRLTVL.

This clonotype appeared a few times. Here the CDR3 DNA reads TGCAGTGCCCTCCCAAGCGGAGGCTACACCTTC. It codes for CSALPSGGYTF. The chain recombines TRBV20-1 with TRBJ1-2; no clear D. The CDR3 has 11 amino acids. The germline gives CDR1 DFQATT, CDR2 SNEGSKA (reference sequence). Trimming left V 6 bases short and J 8 bases short, with 13 bases between.

The CDR3 coding sequence is TGTGCCAGCCGGAGGATGGCGATGGGAAGCTCCTATAATTCACCCCTCCACTTT. Its translation: CASRRMAMGSSYNSPLHF. This chain uses TRBV27 with TRBJ1-6; no definite D call. V was shortened by 8 bases and J by 0 bases, with 20 bases between the two germline ends. The germline V gene has CDR1 MNHEY and CDR2 SMNVEV (reference sequence). CDR3 length: 18 residues.

CDR3: CASSNAGSTEAFF. CDR3 DNA sequence: TGTGCCAGCAGCAACGCAGGGAGCACTGAAGCTTTCTTT. V gene TRBV7-9 combines with J gene TRBJ1-1, with D tentatively TRBD1 (5 bases). The germline gives CDR1 SEHNR, CDR2 FQNEAQ (reference sequence). Trimming removed 5 bases from V and 4 bases from J, with 11 bases in between. This CDR3 comprises 13 residues.

This clonotype turned up a few times. The J gene is TRBJ2-1, the V gene TRBV20-1; no firm D call. V was shortened by 0 bases and J by 4 bases, with 13 bases between the two germline ends. The CDR3 spans 15 residues. In germline, CDR1 is DFQATT, CDR2 SNEGSKA (reference sequence). The DNA for the CDR3 is TGCAGTGCTAGAGATTTAGAAAAAATATACAATGAGCAGTTCTTC. Amino acids: CSARDLEKIYNEQFF.

This clonotype occurred a few times. This chain uses TRBV24-1 with TRBJ2-3, with D maybe TRBD1 (6 bases). This CDR3 is built from 18 residues. The germline V gene encodes CDR1 KGHDR and CDR2 SFDVKD. V was clipped by 3 bases and J by 2 bases, with 20 bases between them. CDR3 DNA sequence: TGTGCCACCAGTGATCCGGTACTGGGACAATCAGCCACAGATACGCAGTATTTT. Its protein is CATSDPVLGQSATDTQYF.

This clonotype was seen a handful of times. This chain joins TRBV11-2 and TRBJ2-7, with 9 bases aligning to TRBD2. Germline CDR1 SGHAT, CDR2 FQNNGV. The V segment lost 4 bases and the J segment 2 bases; nucleotides outside the gene matches: 3. This CDR3 region has 14 residues. CDR3 sequence (DNA): TGTGCCAGCAGCTCGACTAGCGGTCCCTACGAGCAGTACTTC. It encodes CASSSTSGPYEQYF.

This clonotype was seen only a few times. The chain uses TRBV4-2 and TRBJ2-5; 12 bases match TRBD2. Germline assignment: CDR1 LGHNA and CDR2 YNFKEQ. The V and J ends lost 1 base and 5 bases, in that order; junction bases with no gene match: 8. There are 17 residues in the CDR3. CDR3 sequence (DNA): TGTGCCAGCAGCCAAGGGCTAGCGGGAGGGCCAGGGGAGACCCAGTACTTC. Its protein is CASSQGLAGGPGETQYF.

The rearrangement joins TRBV7-9 to TRBJ2-7; the match to TRBD1 covers 7 bases. Germline assignment: CDR1 SEHNR and CDR2 FQNEAQ (reference sequence). After removal of 5 bases from V and 3 bases from J, the junction contained 7 bases not matched to a gene. CDR3 length: 14 amino acids. The CDR3 reads CASSTRQGIYEQYF. DNA for the CDR3: TGTGCCAGCAGCACTCGACAGGGAATCTACGAGCAGTACTTC.

This clonotype was observed a handful of times. This chain links TRBV7-9 with TRBJ2-5; D is perhaps TRBD1 (6 bases). The length of the CDR3 is 14 residues. V gave up 4 bases and J gave up 5 bases, with 14 bases separating them. CDR1 and CDR2 (germline): SEHNR, FQNEAQ (reference sequence). The CDR3 DNA reads as TGTGCCAGCAGCTACGCTAGCAGGGGCGAGACCCAGTACTTC. Protein sequence: CASSYASRGETQYF.

The table lists this clonotype with many counts. The chain is built from TRBV9 and TRBJ2-5; 12 nucleotides line up with TRBD2. Trimming removed 3 bases from V and 4 bases from J; junction bases left unmatched: 10. Per the germline V gene, CDR1 is SGDLS and CDR2 is YYNGEE. The CDR3 consists of 17 residues. CDR3 residues: CASSALGLAGNGETQYF. The CDR3 nucleotides are TGTGCCAGCAGCGCGCTAGGACTAGCGGGAAACGGAGAGACCCAGTACTTC.

This chain joins TRBV19 and TRBJ2-2, with D possibly matching TRBD2 (7 bases). Germline-derived CDR1 and CDR2 are LNHDA and SQIVND (reference sequence). There are 17 residues in the CDR3. The V gene lost 3 bases and the J gene lost 6 bases, with 20 bases spanning the gap. The CDR3 sequence: CASSIPGAGARAGELFF. The CDR3 DNA reads as TGTGCCAGTAGTATCCCTGGTGCGGGGGCGAGGGCCGGGGAGCTGTTTTTT.

The V and J genes are TRBV29-1 and TRBJ2-6; a possible D gene is TRBD2 (5 bases). Germline values: CDR1 SQVTM, CDR2 ANQGSEA. The CDR3 runs 14 residues. Trimming shortened V by 7 bases and J by 3 bases, and 13 bases separated the two germline ends. The CDR3 coding sequence is TGCAGCGCCACGGAGGATTATGGGGCCAACGTCCTGACTTTC. Its protein product is CSATEDYGANVLTF.

This chain connects TRBV9 to TRBJ2-7; D gene uncertain. Germline V gives CDR1 SGDLS, CDR2 YYNGEE. CDR3 length: 14 amino acids. V lost 0 bases and J 3 bases, leaving 10 bases between the germline ends. CDR3 sequence: CASSVGEGRYEQYF. DNA of the CDR3: TGTGCCAGCAGCGTAGGGGAAGGCCGCTACGAGCAGTACTTC. Combining the CDR3 with reference TRBV9 and TRBJ2-7 gives the whole variable domain DSGVTQTPKHLITATGQRVTLRCSPRSGDLSVYWYQQSLDQGLQFLIQYYNGEERAKGNILERFSAQQFPDLHSELNLSSLELGDSALYFCASSVGEGRYEQYFGPGTRLTVT.

The rearrangement links TRBV20-1 to TRBJ2-3; unclear D gene. The V and J ends lost 4 bases and 0 bases respectively, with 8 bases between them. The germline V gene has CDR1 DFQATT and CDR2 SNEGSKA (reference sequence). The CDR3 spans 13 residues. DNA for the CDR3: TGCAGTGCTAAGCAGACGAGCACAGATACGCAGTATTTT. Its protein product is CSAKQTSTDTQYF.

This clonotype was found a few times. The chain joins TRBV24-1 to TRBJ2-5; 9 nucleotides line up with TRBD2. The CDR3 is 16 amino acids. V was pared by 3 bases and J by 5 bases, with 9 bases of the junction left unmatched. CDR1 and CDR2 from the germline V gene are KGHDR and SFDVKD. The CDR3 loop is CATSDESREGRETQYF. The CDR3, as DNA: TGTGCCACCAGTGATGAGTCGCGGGAGGGCCGGGAGACCCAGTACTTC.

This clonotype was seen once. This rearrangement joins TRBV12-3 or TRBV12-4 to TRBJ2-7; 11 nucleotides align to TRBD2. V lost 5 bases, J lost 4 bases, and 13 bases stayed unmatched. The CDR3 covers 17 residues. The CDR3 DNA is TGTGCCAGCAGTACCCGTGTGACTAGCGGGAAAAGATACGAGCAGTACTTC. Its translation: CASSTRVTSGKRYEQYF.

The chain links TRBV6-1 to TRBJ2-2; D perhaps matches TRBD2 (6 bases). Germline CDR1 MNHNS, CDR2 SASEGT. V was shortened by 10 bases and J by 6 bases, with 21 bases between the two germline ends. This CDR3 is 15 amino acids long. The CDR3 nucleotides read TGTGCCACCCCGGGACTCGACCGGCCGGCCGGGGAGCTGTTTTTT. Its translation: CATPGLDRPAGELFF.

In this sample, this clonotype turned up a few times. The V gene is TRBV18, the J gene TRBJ2-1; 12 bases align to TRBD2. V dropped 2 bases and J dropped 8; count of bases not matched to a gene: 7. The length of the CDR3 is 16 residues. Germline lookup yields CDR1 KGHSH and CDR2 LQKENI. CDR3 DNA sequence: TGTGCCAGCTCACCAACCCGACTAGCGGGAGAGGATGAGCAGTTCTTC. Protein sequence: CASSPTRLAGEDEQFF.

This clonotype was recorded a few times. The CDR3 spells CASSQAGQRGSGANVLTF. The CDR3 nucleotides read TGCGCCAGCAGCCAAGCTGGACAACGTGGATCTGGGGCCAACGTCCTGACTTTC. This chain uses TRBV4-1 with TRBJ2-6, with D possibly matching TRBD1 (5 bases). The CDR3 loop spans 18 amino acids. V lost 1 base to trimming and J lost 1 base, with 14 bases between them. Germline V gene data show CDR1 as MGHRA and CDR2 as YSYEKL.

This rearrangement joins TRBV15 to TRBJ2-5; 12 bases line up with TRBD2. CDR1 and CDR2 (germline): LNHNV, YYDKDF (reference sequence). The V gene end was trimmed by 1 base and the J gene end by 2 bases; junction bases not matched to a gene: 2. The CDR3 is made up of 16 amino acids. The CDR3 protein is CATSRGGLAGQETQYF. DNA of the CDR3: TGTGCCACCAGCAGAGGGGGACTAGCGGGTCAAGAGACCCAGTACTTC.

This clonotype has ten or more counts. This sequence joins TRBV13 and TRBJ2-1, with D uncertain. This CDR3 has 11 amino acids. V was pared by 3 bases and J by 3 bases, with 0 bases between. Germline V gives CDR1 PRHDT, CDR2 FYEKMQ (reference sequence). The CDR3 DNA reads as TGTGCCAGCAGCTTCTACAATGAGCAGTTCTTC. Translating gives CASSFYNEQFF.

The J gene is TRBJ2-5, the V gene TRBV12-3 or TRBV12-4, with a possible D match to TRBD2 (6 bases). This CDR3 has 14 amino acids. V shed 3 bases and J shed 5 bases, with 13 bases lying between them. CDR3: CASSFSGRWETQYF. DNA for the CDR3: TGTGCCAGCAGTTTTTCGGGGAGGTGGGAGACCCAGTACTTC.

This clonotype was detected only once. This likely comes from a read error, as the CDR3 has no conserved phenylalanine or tryptophan at its end. The chain employs TRBV7-9 and TRBJ2-7; the match to TRBD1 covers 8 bases. V trimming: 5 bases; J trimming: 3 bases; junction bases outside the gene matches: 6. Germline V gives CDR1 SEHNR, CDR2 FQNEAQ (reference sequence). The CDR3 loop spans 14 amino acids. For the CDR3, the DNA is TGTGCCAGCAGCCCCAGACAGGGGATCTACGAGCAGTACTTA. Translation: CASSPRQGIYEQYL.

The rearrangement uses TRBV27 and TRBJ1-1; possible D gene TRBD1, 6 bases. The CDR3 contains 15 residues. Germline values: CDR1 MNHEY, CDR2 SMNVEV (reference sequence). Trimming shortened V by 6 bases and J by 6 bases, and 20 bases separated the two germline ends. CDR3 DNA sequence: TGTGCCAGCAGGGGCAACCAGGGGAGGGTCGCTGAAGCTTTCTTT. This encodes CASRGNQGRVAEAFF.

The rearrangement uses TRBV4-3 and TRBJ1-1; D remains unclear. Germline values: CDR1 LGHNA, CDR2 YSLEER. The CDR3 is 14 amino acids. With 0 bases removed from V and 4 bases from J, the gap between germline ends came to 9 bases. As DNA, the CDR3 is TGCGCCAGCAGCCAAGATATGTATGGCACTGAAGCTTTCTTT. Translation gives CASSQDMYGTEAFF.

The chain links TRBV29-1 to TRBJ2-1, with 7 positions matching TRBD2. Per germline, CDR1 SQVTM and CDR2 ANQGSEA. The V segment lost 1 base and the J segment 8 bases; nucleotides outside the gene matches: 5. The CDR3 runs 13 residues. The chain's CDR3 is CSVEVPSGYEQFF. For the CDR3, the DNA is TGCAGCGTTGAAGTCCCTAGCGGCTATGAGCAGTTCTTC.